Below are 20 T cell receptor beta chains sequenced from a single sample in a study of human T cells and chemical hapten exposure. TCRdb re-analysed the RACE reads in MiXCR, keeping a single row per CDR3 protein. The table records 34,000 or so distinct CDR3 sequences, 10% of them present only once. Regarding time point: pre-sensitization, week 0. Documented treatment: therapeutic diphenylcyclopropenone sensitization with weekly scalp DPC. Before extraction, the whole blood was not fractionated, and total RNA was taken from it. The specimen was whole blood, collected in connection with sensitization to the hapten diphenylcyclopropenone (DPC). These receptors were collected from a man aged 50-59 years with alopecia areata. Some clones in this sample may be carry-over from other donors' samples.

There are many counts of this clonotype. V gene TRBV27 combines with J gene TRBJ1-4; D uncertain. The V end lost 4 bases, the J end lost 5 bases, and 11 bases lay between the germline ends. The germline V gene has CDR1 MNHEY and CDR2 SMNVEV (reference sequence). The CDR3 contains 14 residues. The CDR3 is CASSSHTFNEKLFF. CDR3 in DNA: TGTGCCAGCAGTTCCCACACCTTCAATGAAAAACTGTTTTTT.

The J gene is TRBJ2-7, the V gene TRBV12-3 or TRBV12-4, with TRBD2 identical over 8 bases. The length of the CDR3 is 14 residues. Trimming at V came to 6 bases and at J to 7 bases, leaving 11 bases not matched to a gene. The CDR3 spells CASSIAAGEWEQYF. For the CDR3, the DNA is TGTGCCAGCAGCATCGCAGCGGGAGAATGGGAGCAGTACTTC.

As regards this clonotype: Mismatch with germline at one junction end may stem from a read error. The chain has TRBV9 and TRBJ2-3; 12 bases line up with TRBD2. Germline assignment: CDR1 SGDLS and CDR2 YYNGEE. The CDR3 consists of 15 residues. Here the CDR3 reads CVSSVGLAGSDTQYF. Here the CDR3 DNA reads TGTGTCAGCAGCGTAGGACTAGCGGGATCAGATACGCAGTATTTT.

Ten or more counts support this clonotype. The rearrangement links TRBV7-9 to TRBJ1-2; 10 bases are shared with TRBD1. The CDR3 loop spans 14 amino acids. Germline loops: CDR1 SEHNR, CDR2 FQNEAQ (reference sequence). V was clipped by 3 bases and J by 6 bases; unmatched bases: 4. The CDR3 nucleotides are TGTGCCAGCAGCTTGACGACAGGGGGCCATGGCTACACCTTC. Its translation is CASSLTTGGHGYTF.

In nucleotides, the CDR3 is TGCGCCAGCAGCCAAGGAATCAGCCCGAACACTGAAGCTTTCTTT. Amino acid sequence: CASSQGISPNTEAFF. The chain employs TRBV4-3 and TRBJ1-1; no reliable D call. CDR3 size: 15 residues. CDR1 LGHNA and CDR2 YSLEER come from the germline V gene. The V gene lost 1 base and the J gene lost 1 base, with 10 bases spanning the gap.

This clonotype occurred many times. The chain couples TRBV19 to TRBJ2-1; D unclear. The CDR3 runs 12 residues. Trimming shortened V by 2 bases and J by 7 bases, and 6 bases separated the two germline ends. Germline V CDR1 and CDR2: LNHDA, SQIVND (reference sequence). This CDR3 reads CASSIMGNEQFF. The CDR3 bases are TGTGCCAGTAGTATAATGGGTAATGAGCAGTTCTTC.

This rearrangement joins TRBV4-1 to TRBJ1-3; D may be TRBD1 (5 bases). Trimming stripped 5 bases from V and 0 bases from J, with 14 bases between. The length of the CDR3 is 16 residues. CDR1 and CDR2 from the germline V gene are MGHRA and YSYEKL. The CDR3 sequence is CASSLGGVLSGNTIYF. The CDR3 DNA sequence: TGCGCCAGCAGCTTGGGGGGGGTTCTCTCTGGAAACACCATATATTTT.

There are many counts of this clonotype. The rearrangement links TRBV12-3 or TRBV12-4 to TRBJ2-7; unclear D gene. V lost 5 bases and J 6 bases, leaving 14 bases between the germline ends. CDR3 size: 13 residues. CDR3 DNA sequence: TGTGCCAGCAGTCGGGCCCGAACCCTCGAGCAGTACTTC. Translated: CASSRARTLEQYF.

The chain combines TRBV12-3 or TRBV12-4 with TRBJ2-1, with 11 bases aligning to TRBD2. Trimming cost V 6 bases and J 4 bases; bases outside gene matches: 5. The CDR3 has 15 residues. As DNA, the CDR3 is TGTGCCAGCAGACCCACTAGCGGGGGATACAATGAGCAGTTCTTC. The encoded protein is CASRPTSGGYNEQFF.

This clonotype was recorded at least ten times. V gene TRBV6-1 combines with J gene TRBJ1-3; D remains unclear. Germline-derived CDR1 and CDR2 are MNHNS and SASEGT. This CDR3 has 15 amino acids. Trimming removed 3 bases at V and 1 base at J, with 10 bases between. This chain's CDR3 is CASSDLWGSGNTIYF. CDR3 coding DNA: TGTGCCAGCAGTGATTTATGGGGATCTGGAAACACCATATATTTT.

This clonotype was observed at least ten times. CDR3 bases: TGTGCCAGTAGTAGAGAGACTAGCGTCCCCTACAATGAGCAGTTCTTC. It codes for CASSRETSVPYNEQFF. The chain combines TRBV19 with TRBJ2-1; 8 bases fit TRBD2. The CDR3 runs to 16 residues. The V and J ends lost 4 bases and 2 bases, in that order; junction bases with no gene match: 7. Germline V lookup: CDR1 LNHDA, CDR2 SQIVND (reference sequence).

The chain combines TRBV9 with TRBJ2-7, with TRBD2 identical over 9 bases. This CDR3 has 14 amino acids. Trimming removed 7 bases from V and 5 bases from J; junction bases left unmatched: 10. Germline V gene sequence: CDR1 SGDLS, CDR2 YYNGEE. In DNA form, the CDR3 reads TGTGCCAGCTCGGGTAGCGGGAGTTTAAACGAGCAGTACTTC. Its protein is CASSGSGSLNEQYF.

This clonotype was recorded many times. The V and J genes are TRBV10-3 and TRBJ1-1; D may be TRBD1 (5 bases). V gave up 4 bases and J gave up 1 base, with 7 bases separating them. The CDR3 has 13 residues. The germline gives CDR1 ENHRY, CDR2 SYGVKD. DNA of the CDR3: TGTGCCATCAGTGCTACAGGGAACACTGAAGCTTTCTTT. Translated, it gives CAISATGNTEAFF.

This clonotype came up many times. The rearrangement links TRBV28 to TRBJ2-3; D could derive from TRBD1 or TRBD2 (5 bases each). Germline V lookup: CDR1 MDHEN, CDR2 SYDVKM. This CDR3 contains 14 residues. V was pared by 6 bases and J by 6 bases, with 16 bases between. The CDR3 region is CASRGPSGVDTQYF. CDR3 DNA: TGTGCCAGCAGGGGACCGTCAGGAGTGGATACGCAGTATTTT.

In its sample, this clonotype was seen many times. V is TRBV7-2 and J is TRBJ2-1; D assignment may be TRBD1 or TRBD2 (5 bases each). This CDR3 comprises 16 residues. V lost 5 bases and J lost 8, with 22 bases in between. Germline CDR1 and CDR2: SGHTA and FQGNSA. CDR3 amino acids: CASSPLQRGLHDEQFF. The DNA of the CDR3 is TGTGCCAGCAGCCCGTTACAGAGGGGTTTACATGATGAGCAGTTCTTC.

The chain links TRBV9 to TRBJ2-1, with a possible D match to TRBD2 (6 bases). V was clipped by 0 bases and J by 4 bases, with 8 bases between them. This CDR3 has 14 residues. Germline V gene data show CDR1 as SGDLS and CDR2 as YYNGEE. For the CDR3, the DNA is TGTGCCAGCAGCGTAGGCGGGAAATACAATGAGCAGTTCTTC. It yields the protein CASSVGGKYNEQFF.

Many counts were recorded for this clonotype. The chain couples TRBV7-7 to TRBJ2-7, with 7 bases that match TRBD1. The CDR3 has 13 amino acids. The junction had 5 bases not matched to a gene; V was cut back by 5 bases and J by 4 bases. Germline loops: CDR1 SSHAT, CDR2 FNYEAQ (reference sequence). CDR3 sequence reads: CASSQGQNYEQYF. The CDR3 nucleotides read TGTGCCAGCAGCCAGGGACAGAATTACGAGCAGTACTTC.

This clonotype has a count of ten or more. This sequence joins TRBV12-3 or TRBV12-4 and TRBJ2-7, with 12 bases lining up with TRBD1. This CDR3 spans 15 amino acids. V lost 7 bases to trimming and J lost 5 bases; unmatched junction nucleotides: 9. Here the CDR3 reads CASTELGTGGHEQYF. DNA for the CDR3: TGTGCCAGCACCGAACTAGGGACAGGGGGCCACGAGCAGTACTTC.

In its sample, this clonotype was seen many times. CDR3 coding DNA: TGTGCCAGCAGTCCAGGTGGGACAGTGCGGTATTTT. Amino acids: CASSPGGTVRYF. The chain combines TRBV7-2 with TRBJ2-3; the match to TRBD1 covers 7 bases. The germline V gene encodes CDR1 SGHTA and CDR2 FQGNSA. The CDR3 has 12 amino acids. Trimming at V came to 6 bases and at J to 14 bases, leaving 11 bases not matched to a gene.

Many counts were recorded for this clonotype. CDR3 sequence (DNA): TGCAGCGTTGAAGGGCAGGGGGGCACTGAAGCTTTCTTT. Translating gives CSVEGQGGTEAFF. This chain joins TRBV29-1 and TRBJ1-1; the match to TRBD1 covers 7 bases. V lost 1 base, J lost 4 bases, and 3 bases stayed unmatched. The germline V gene encodes CDR1 SQVTM and CDR2 ANQGSEA. CDR3 length equals 13 residues.